The subject of this entry is one T cell receptor beta chain. Its matching antigen is unknown. CDR1 and CDR2 (germline): MDHEN, SYDVKM. V was trimmed by 8 bases and J by 6 bases, leaving 9 bases between them. The CDR3 has 11 residues. These data are taken from a study of read filtering for tumor transcriptome and immune sequencing. Study context: Under 10 patients were R-ISS I, some 15 were R-ISS II, 6 or 7 were R-ISS III.

The study's findings and limits: Dropping single-read clonotypes raised IR-seq and RNA-seq shared-clonotype correlation.

From about 400 ng of RNA, a library with molecular barcoded alpha/delta and beta/gamma adaptors was made. TCRdb redid the calling of the reads with MiXCR, one entry per CDR3 protein. The sample shows roughly 130,000 distinct CDR3 sequences, roughly 13% of them seen only once. Bone marrow was sampled from every patient at the time of active disease. The chain recombines TRBV28 with TRBJ2-3; the D is unclear. The sequence was collected from a donor aged 40 or older with multiple myeloma. Sequenced input: a population of CD138-negative cells sorted from bone marrow. CDR3 sequence: CASDILDTQYF. The CDR3 nucleotides are TGTGCCAGCGACATTCTCGATACGCAGTATTTT.